These 14 T cell receptor beta chains originate from one sample sequenced in a study of cytomegalovirus exposure and HLA in healthy donors. Primers included in the PCR were 60 Vbeta and 13 Jbeta primers. The assay was immunoSEQ multiplex PCR, and TCRdb's table has in-frame clones only and misses some. The data hold approximately 110,000 clones, with around 78% observed a single time. The sequenced material came from PBMCs. These receptors were taken from a male donor in good health and CMV-seronegative.

This clone was picked up one time. This chain joins TRBV30 and TRBJ1-2; the match to TRBD1 covers 8 bases. After removal of 3 bases from V and 4 bases from J, the junction contained 10 bases not matched to a gene. Germline V lookup: CDR1 GTSNPN, CDR2 SVGIG (reference sequence). This CDR3 contains 15 residues. Written as DNA, the CDR3 is TGTGCCTGGAGCGCGGAAACAGGGGGTACCTATGGCTACACCTTC. It yields the protein CAWSAETGGTYGYTF.

This chain links TRBV7-2 with TRBJ1-5; TRBD1 aligns across 7 bases. The CDR3 loop spans 16 amino acids. The junction had 6 bases not matched to a gene; V was cut back by 4 bases and J by 0 bases. Germline CDR1 and CDR2: SGHTA and FQGNSA. Here the CDR3 reads CASSSSGTVSNQPQHF. The CDR3, as DNA: TGTGCCAGCAGCTCTAGTGGGACAGTTAGCAATCAGCCCCAGCATTTT.

The chain employs TRBV13 and TRBJ2-1; 10 bases fit TRBD2. CDR1 PRHDT and CDR2 FYEKMQ come from the germline V gene (reference sequence). The CDR3 covers 16 residues. V was clipped by 2 bases and J by 9 bases; unmatched bases: 10. The CDR3 protein is CASSLLVLAGETEQFF. CDR3 bases: TGTGCCAGCAGCTTATTAGTTCTAGCGGGAGAGACTGAGCAGTTCTTC.

The chain is built from TRBV4-1 and TRBJ2-1; TRBD1 agrees at 9 bases. Germline trimming cut 5 bases from V and 6 bases from J; bases unmatched to any gene: 8. The CDR3 contains 15 residues. Germline V gene data show CDR1 as MGHRA and CDR2 as YSYEKL. Here the CDR3 DNA reads TGCGCCAGCAGCGCCGGGACAGGGCTTTTCAATGAGCAGTTCTTC. Encoded protein: CASSAGTGLFNEQFF.

This clone was counted a single time. The J gene is TRBJ2-2, the V gene TRBV5-8, with 7 bases that match TRBD2. This CDR3 contains 15 residues. Trimming took 0 bases from V and 4 from J; bases not matched to a gene: 3. Germline V gene data show CDR1 as SGHTS and CDR2 as YDEGEE. The CDR3 sequence: CASSLGSGITGELFF. CDR3 in DNA: TGTGCCAGCAGCTTGGGGAGCGGGATCACCGGGGAGCTGTTTTTT.

Only one count was recorded for this clone. The chain carries TRBV19 and TRBJ1-1, with unresolved D. Trimming removed 2 bases from V and 9 bases from J, with 13 bases in between. The V gene's germline CDR1 is LNHDA and CDR2 SQIVND (reference sequence). This CDR3 region has 13 residues. The CDR3 here is CASSIIYGGQAFF. CDR3 nucleotides: TGTGCCAGTAGTATAATTTACGGTGGGCAAGCTTTCTTT.

This clone is a singleton in its sample. This chain connects TRBV15 to TRBJ1-2; 7 nucleotides line up with TRBD1. This CDR3 comprises 14 residues. The junction had 6 bases not matched to a gene; V was cut back by 3 bases and J by 5 bases. Germline V gene sequence: CDR1 LNHNV, CDR2 YYDKDF (reference sequence). The CDR3 DNA reads as TGTGCCACCAGCAGCCCCCCAGGGGGGTATGGCTACACCTTC. Encoded protein: CATSSPPGGYGYTF. The full variable domain, in which reference TRBV15 and TRBJ1-2 provide the parts outside the CDR3, is DAMVIQNPRYQVTQFGKPVTLSCSQTLNHNVMYWYQQKSSQAPKLLFHYYDKDFNNEADTPDNFQSRRPNTSFCFLDIRSPGLGDTAMYLCATSSPPGGYGYTFGSGTRLTVV.

Details on this clone: This same CDR3 is encoded by further DNA sequences in the sample. The rearrangement joins TRBV6-4 to TRBJ1-1, with D perhaps TRBD1 (5 bases). The germline V gene has CDR1 MRHNA and CDR2 SNTAGT. This CDR3 comprises 13 residues. V was trimmed by 6 bases and J by 4 bases, leaving 12 bases between them. The CDR3: CASRLGPGTEAFF. The CDR3 coding sequence is TGTGCCAGCAGGTTGGGGCCCGGCACTGAAGCTTTCTTT.

The chain carries TRBV9 and TRBJ2-3, with D perhaps TRBD2 (5 bases). Trimming cost V 4 bases and J 2 bases, with 17 bases left between them. Germline CDR1 is SGDLS and CDR2 is YYNGEE. The CDR3 totals 16 residues. The CDR3 sequence: CASSPLERSYTDTQYF. CDR3 DNA: TGTGCCAGCAGCCCGTTGGAGCGGAGCTACACAGATACGCAGTATTTT.

The chain recombines TRBV19 with TRBJ2-3; D perhaps matches TRBD2 (6 bases). Trimming took off 4 bases at V and 6 bases at J, with 17 bases between the two ends. The CDR3 extends over 15 amino acids. Germline V gene sequence: CDR1 LNHDA, CDR2 SQIVND (reference sequence). CDR3 in DNA: TGTGCCAGTAGTACCTATACCCCGGAGGGGGATACGCAGTATTTT. It encodes CASSTYTPEGDTQYF.

This chain uses TRBV5-5 with TRBJ2-3; TRBD1 agrees at 9 bases. The ends lost 1 base at V and 4 bases at J; junction bases unmatched: 7. Germline CDR1 and CDR2: SGHKS and YYEKEE (reference sequence). CDR3 length: 16 amino acids. Written as DNA, the CDR3 is TGTGCCAGCAGCTTGAGGATGGGACAGGGTGCAGATACGCAGTATTTT. Its protein is CASSLRMGQGADTQYF.

The chain carries TRBV5-4 and TRBJ2-3, with 9 bases that match TRBD2. Per the germline V gene, CDR1 is SGHNT and CDR2 is YYREEE (reference sequence). The CDR3 is 13 residues long. J was trimmed by 12 bases and V by 0 bases; bases with no gene match: 5. CDR3: CASSLAGGRAQYF. CDR3 nucleotides: TGTGCCAGCAGCTTGGCAGGCGGGAGGGCCCAGTATTTT.

V gene TRBV18 combines with J gene TRBJ1-1; no clear D gene. The germline gives CDR1 KGHSH, CDR2 LQKENI. CDR3 length: 12 residues. The V end was cut by 6 bases, the J end by 4 bases, with 9 bases between. The CDR3 protein is CASSPERTEAFF. For the CDR3, the DNA is TGTGCCAGCTCCCCCGAGCGCACTGAAGCTTTCTTT. Full variable domain (outside the CDR3, taken from reference TRBV18 and TRBJ1-1): NAGVMQNPRHLVRRRGQEARLRCSPMKGHSHVYWYRQLPEEGLKFMVYLQKENIIDESGMPKERFSAEFPKEGPSILRIQQVVRGDSAAYFCASSPERTEAFFGQGTRLTVV.

The rearrangement joins TRBV6-6 to TRBJ2-7, with 11 nucleotides matching TRBD1. Trimming cost V 5 bases and J 2 bases; bases outside gene matches: 8. The CDR3 runs to 16 residues. Germline assignment: CDR1 MNHNY and CDR2 SVGAGI (reference sequence). The CDR3 sequence: CASSRLPGQGAYEQYF. The CDR3 coding sequence is TGTGCCAGCAGTCGTTTGCCGGGACAGGGGGCCTACGAGCAGTACTTC.